Here is one TCR beta chain with its context. The data derive from a study of blood T cell repertoires in COVID-19. The wider study: There were acute and convalescent COVID-19 samples, and they came from the United States, Italy and Spain. Sample material is recorded as cDNA or gDNA derived from T cells, B-cell-depleted T cells, or PBMCs.

The Seattle patients joined while their infection was active and were tracked longitudinally afterward. The CDR3 has 14 residues. In germline, CDR1 is MNHEY, CDR2 SVGAGI. V lost 8 bases and J lost 3, with 14 bases in between. Study processing details: Using reference gene primer amplification, nucleated cell counts were estimated. Generated by immunoSEQ multiplex PCR, the TCRdb table keeps only in-frame clones and is missing some. Clonal size and the V and J genes are those of that table, whereas D and trimming came from the DNA. The sample has 300,000 to 400,000 clones, roughly 88% seen once. The receptor comes from a young woman with COVID-19, enrolled during active disease. The material sequenced was peripheral blood. V and J are TRBV6-5 and TRBJ1-5, with TRBD1 as a possible D gene (5 bases). CDR3 in DNA: TGTGCCAGCCGAACGGGGGGTTACAATCAGCCCCAGCATTTT. Translated: CASRTGGYNQPQHF.